Presented here are 24 T cell receptor beta chains from one specimen sequenced in a study of blood T cell repertoires in COVID-19. Assay: immunoSEQ multiplex PCR; the TCRdb copy retains only in-frame clones and omits some. The sample contains over 250,000 clones, 80% to 90% of which appear only once. The specimen sequenced was PBMCs or T cells enriched from blood (not recorded which). These TCRs come from a woman between 18 and 30 years old who had recovered from COVID-19.

V is TRBV12-3 or TRBV12-4 and J is TRBJ2-3; no clear D. CDR3 length equals 13 residues. V gave up 2 bases and J gave up 4 bases, with 7 bases separating them. The CDR3 DNA follows: TGTGCCAGCAGTTTATCTGGGCCAGATACGCAGTATTTT. Amino acids: CASSLSGPDTQYF.

To note about this clone: This sample includes further DNA sequences coding for the same CDR3. The chain employs TRBV27 and TRBJ2-7; 7 bases map to TRBD2. The CDR3 is 13 residues long. The trim removed 6 bases at V and 2 bases at J, leaving 4 bases unmatched. CDR1 is MNHEY and CDR2 is SMNVEV in the germline V gene (reference sequence). The CDR3 nucleotides are TGTGCCAGCAGCCCTGGACTAGCCTACGAGCAGTACTTC. Protein product: CASSPGLAYEQYF.

The chain joins TRBV7-6 to TRBJ2-7, with 7 positions matching TRBD2. Germline trimming cut 1 base from V and 3 bases from J; bases unmatched to any gene: 6. This CDR3 is built from 15 residues. CDR1 SGHVS and CDR2 FNYEAQ come from the germline V gene. The CDR3 spells CASSLGTRGGYEQYF. The CDR3, as DNA: TGTGCCAGCAGCTTAGGGACTAGAGGAGGCTACGAGCAGTACTTC.

V usage is TRBV19 and J usage is TRBJ2-2; 7 nucleotides line up with TRBD1. Per the germline V gene, CDR1 is LNHDA and CDR2 is SQIVND (reference sequence). The CDR3 covers 14 residues. The junction had 7 bases not matched to a gene; V was cut back by 4 bases and J by 8 bases. The CDR3 reads CASSTPDRAGELFF. In nucleotides, the CDR3 is TGTGCCAGTAGTACCCCCGACAGGGCTGGGGAGCTGTTTTTT. The entire variable domain, with the rest obtained from reference TRBV19 and TRBJ2-2, is as follows: DGGITQSPKYLFRKEGQNVTLSCEQNLNHDAMYWYRQDPGQGLRLIYYSQIVNDFQKGDIAEGYSVSREKKESFPLTVTSAQKNPTAFYLCASSTPDRAGELFFGEGSRLTVL.

The CDR3 nucleotides read TGTGCCAGCAGGAATACCCAGGGGGCGGGAGAGACCCAGTACTTC. Protein sequence: CASRNTQGAGETQYF. The rearrangement uses TRBV5-4 and TRBJ2-5, with 8 bases lining up with TRBD1. The CDR3 sequence is 15 residues long. In germline, CDR1 is SGHNT, CDR2 YYREEE (reference sequence). Trimming at V came to 5 bases and at J to 4 bases, leaving 10 bases not matched to a gene.

This clone occurred a few times. V gene TRBV4-1 combines with J gene TRBJ1-1, with D unclear. With 0 bases removed from V and 11 bases from J, the gap between germline ends came to 16 bases. Per the germline V gene, CDR1 is MGHRA and CDR2 is YSYEKL. This CDR3 has 14 amino acids. CDR3 nucleotides: TGCGCCAGCAGCCAAGACCCGGAGGGCCCCTTCGCTTTCTTT. Its translation is CASSQDPEGPFAFF.

V is TRBV5-6 and J is TRBJ2-5, with a tentative D call TRBD1 (5 bases). CDR1 and CDR2 from the germline V gene are SGHDT and YYEEEE. V shed 5 bases and J shed 0 bases, with 14 bases lying between them. This CDR3 has 15 residues. CDR3 DNA: TGTGCCAGCAGATTAGGGGCGGTGTACCAAGAGACCCAGTACTTC. It codes for CASRLGAVYQETQYF.

V usage is TRBV3-1 (or the pseudogene TRBV3-2) and J usage is TRBJ1-1; the D gene is possibly TRBD1 (5 bases). The germline V gene encodes CDR1 LGHDT and CDR2 YNNKEL (reference sequence). The CDR3 runs 16 residues. Deletions cut 4 bases from V and 0 bases from J, with 15 bases between. The CDR3, as DNA: TGTGCCAGCAGCCCCGGAAAAGGGGTTATGAACACTGAAGCTTTCTTT. This sequence encodes CASSPGKGVMNTEAFF.

This sequence joins TRBV11-2 and TRBJ2-1; 10 bases line up with TRBD2. The CDR3 is 16 residues long. J lost 8 bases, V lost 0 bases, and 7 bases had no gene match. CDR1 SGHAT and CDR2 FQNNGV come from the germline V gene. The CDR3 is CASSLDRLAGVHEQFF. The CDR3 DNA follows: TGTGCCAGCAGCTTAGATCGCCTAGCGGGAGTCCATGAGCAGTTCTTC.

The V call is TRBV9, the J call TRBJ2-1; D unresolved. This CDR3 has 16 amino acids. The germline CDR1 and CDR2 sequences are SGDLS and YYNGEE. Trimming stripped 0 bases from V and 0 bases from J, with 10 bases between. The DNA of the CDR3 is TGTGCCAGCAGCGTAGAACCAGGCGTCTCCTACAATGAGCAGTTCTTC. It specifies CASSVEPGVSYNEQFF.

The chain carries TRBV4-3 and TRBJ1-2; D unresolved. This CDR3 comprises 16 residues. V lost 0 bases and J lost 2, with 13 bases in between. The germline V gene encodes CDR1 LGHNA and CDR2 YSLEER. The CDR3: CASSQDIGELNYGYTF. In DNA form, the CDR3 reads TGCGCCAGCAGCCAAGATATAGGCGAACTAAACTATGGCTACACCTTC.

This chain links TRBV6-5 with TRBJ1-2; tentatively, D is TRBD1 (5 bases). Per germline, CDR1 MNHEY and CDR2 SVGAGI. Trimming shortened V by 0 bases and J by 8 bases, and 19 bases separated the two germline ends. The CDR3 loop spans 16 amino acids. The DNA of the CDR3 is TGTGCCAGCAGTTACTCGGGGCAGCCCCGGGCGGAAGGCTACACCTTC. This gives the protein CASSYSGQPRAEGYTF.

V gene TRBV7-6 combines with J gene TRBJ1-1; D is possibly TRBD1 (6 bases). V was trimmed by 2 bases and J by 3 bases, leaving 16 bases between them. The germline V gene encodes CDR1 SGHVS and CDR2 FNYEAQ. The CDR3 totals 16 residues. The CDR3 region is CASSLWLRGGDTEAFF. CDR3 sequence (DNA): TGTGCCAGCAGCTTATGGTTAAGAGGGGGGGACACTGAAGCTTTCTTT.

The chain links TRBV28 to TRBJ1-6; no reliable D call. The V end was cut by 1 base, the J end by 7 bases, with 17 bases between. There are 17 residues in the CDR3. Per germline, CDR1 MDHEN and CDR2 SYDVKM. CDR3 loop: CASSLLSLRYPNSPLHF. The DNA of the CDR3 is TGTGCCAGCAGTTTATTATCGCTCCGCTACCCCAATTCACCCCTCCACTTT.

This sequence joins TRBV6-1 and TRBJ2-5, with 8 nucleotides matching TRBD2. This CDR3 has 13 amino acids. Germline V gene data show CDR1 as MNHNS and CDR2 as SASEGT. V trimming: 2 bases; J trimming: 4 bases; junction bases outside the gene matches: 0. DNA of the CDR3: TGTGCCAGCAGTGAACTAGCGGGAGAGACCCAGTACTTC. This sequence encodes CASSELAGETQYF.

The J gene is TRBJ2-4, the V gene TRBV18; TRBD2 matches at 11 bases. Germline trimming cut 2 bases from V and 4 bases from J; bases unmatched to any gene: 13. Germline V CDR1 and CDR2: KGHSH, LQKENI. The CDR3 is 19 residues long. In DNA form, the CDR3 reads TGTGCCAGCTCACCAAAGCTTCCCCTAGCGGGAGGCGATAAAAACATTCAGTACTTC. Its protein is CASSPKLPLAGGDKNIQYF.

The chain links TRBV7-9 to TRBJ2-1, with 10 nucleotides matching TRBD2. The CDR3 length is 16 residues. The germline CDR1 and CDR2 sequences are SEHNR and FQNEAQ (reference sequence). V dropped 3 bases and J dropped 9; count of bases not matched to a gene: 11. In DNA, the CDR3 is TGTGCCAGCAGCTTTCCGGGTAGCGGGGGGTTGGGTGAGCAGTTCTTC. Protein: CASSFPGSGGLGEQFF.

Only a few counts were recorded for this clone. The chain has TRBV4-1 and TRBJ1-2; 8 positions match TRBD1. Germline V gene sequence: CDR1 MGHRA, CDR2 YSYEKL. The CDR3 length is 15 residues. V shed 1 base, J shed 8 bases, and the junction held 9 bases outside the gene matches. CDR3 nucleotide sequence: TGCGCCAGCAGCCAAGCAGGGCAGGGGGCCCAGGGCTACACCTTC. Translating it yields CASSQAGQGAQGYTF.

V gene TRBV27 combines with J gene TRBJ1-4; D not certain. In germline, CDR1 is MNHEY, CDR2 SMNVEV (reference sequence). The germline V and J ends were trimmed by 2 bases and 6 bases, with 10 bases remaining between them. This CDR3 contains 14 residues. This CDR3 reads CASSLNIMYEKLFF. CDR3 DNA sequence: TGTGCCAGCAGTTTAAATATAATGTATGAAAAACTGTTTTTT.

The chain employs TRBV27 and TRBJ2-2; 7 positions agree with TRBD2. The V and J ends lost 0 bases and 8 bases, in that order; junction bases with no gene match: 3. Per germline, CDR1 MNHEY and CDR2 SMNVEV (reference sequence). The CDR3 runs 14 residues. The CDR3 region has the DNA TGTGCCAGCAGTTTATCATGGGGGGGAGGGGAGCTGTTTTTT. This codes for CASSLSWGGGELFF.

J is TRBJ2-7 and V is TRBV7-8; 11 bases are a match to TRBD2. Germline trimming cut 7 bases from V and 2 bases from J; bases unmatched to any gene: 7. The CDR3 contains 15 residues. CDR1 and CDR2 (germline): SGHVS, FQNEAQ. In DNA form, the CDR3 reads TGTGCCAGCAACCATGGACTAGCGGGTGCCTACGAGCAGTACTTC. Amino acids: CASNHGLAGAYEQYF.

J is TRBJ1-1 and V is TRBV28, with D perhaps matching TRBD1 (6 bases). This CDR3 comprises 14 residues. Germline V lookup: CDR1 MDHEN, CDR2 SYDVKM. V was shortened by 4 bases and J by 1 base, with 10 bases between the two germline ends. As DNA, the CDR3 is TGTGCCAGCAGTTGGGGACATTCGAACACTGAAGCTTTCTTT. Translated: CASSWGHSNTEAFF.

The chain joins TRBV7-2 to TRBJ2-1, with D tentatively TRBD1 (6 bases). CDR1 and CDR2 from the germline V gene are SGHTA and FQGNSA. Trimming left V 5 bases short and J 7 bases short, with 18 bases between. The CDR3 extends over 15 amino acids. The CDR3 is CASSHSDSRGNEQFF. The CDR3 DNA reads as TGTGCCAGCAGCCATTCGGACAGTAGAGGGAATGAGCAGTTCTTC.

V is TRBV5-1 and J is TRBJ2-5, with D perhaps TRBD1 (5 bases). From germline, CDR1 is SGHRS and CDR2 YFSETQ. V dropped 7 bases and J dropped 1 base, with 11 bases sitting between them. CDR3 length equals 13 residues. CDR3 sequence (DNA): TGCGCCAGCGGTGAAACAGGCCAAGAGACCCAGTACTTC. Translated, it gives CASGETGQETQYF.